This T cell receptor (beta chain) is drawn from a study of blood T cell repertoires in COVID-19. Study at large: Donors in the United States, Italy and Spain gave samples during acute or convalescent COVID-19.

The table came from immunoSEQ multiplex PCR; TCRdb's copy has only in-frame clones and leaves some out. Seen here are approximately 320,000 clones, roughly 90% observed once, and the top ten hold about 2.4%. This study enrolled people aged 18 to 89 from around 25 US geographic areas. Participants were placed into cohorts based on the clinical history they reported. CDR1 is MNHEY and CDR2 is SVGAGI in the germline V gene. This CDR3 is built from 13 residues. The V and J ends lost 6 bases and 6 bases respectively, with 14 bases between them. This chain links TRBV6-5 with TRBJ1-2, with D possibly TRBD1 on 5 matching bases. The sample taken for sequencing was PBMCs or T cells enriched from blood (not recorded which). The TCR originated in a man between 60 and 75 years old who had recovered from COVID-19. The CDR3 is CASSHGGLDGYTF. The CDR3 DNA reads TGTGCCAGCAGCCATGGGGGACTAGATGGCTACACCTTC.